This T cell receptor (beta chain) appears in the sequencing data of a study of blood T cell repertoires in COVID-19. Overall study: COVID-19 samples, acute and convalescent, were from the United States, Italy and Spain. The cDNA or gDNA used as material had been derived from T cells, B-cell-depleted T cells, or PBMCs.

This clone was detected once. The CDR3 spans 14 residues. V gave up 11 bases and J gave up 2 bases; unmatched junction bases: 7. The germline CDR1 and CDR2 sequences are SNHLY and FYNNEI. In the authors' methods: Estimation of nucleated cell counts relied on the amplification of reference gene primers. Clones were sequenced by immunoSEQ multiplex PCR, and TCRdb holds only the in-frame ones, with some missing. D and trimming come from the DNA, and the V and J calls and clone size come from that table. The data contain around 130,000 clones, 80% to 90% of them singletons. Sequencing used peripheral blood. The sequence was collected from a woman older than 75 with acute or convalescent COVID-19. The J gene is TRBJ2-3, the V gene TRBV2; 10 nucleotides agree with TRBD2. As DNA, the CDR3 is TGTGCCGGGTCAGCGGGGGGGCCCACAGATACGCAGTATTTT. Amino acid sequence: CAGSAGGPTDTQYF. The full variable domain, completed using reference TRBV2 and TRBJ2-3, is EPEVTQTPSHQVTQMGQEVILRCVPISNHLYFYWYRQILGQKVEFLVSFYNNEISEKSEIFDDQFSVERPDGSNFTLKIRSTKLEDSAMYFCAGSAGGPTDTQYFGPGTRLTVL.